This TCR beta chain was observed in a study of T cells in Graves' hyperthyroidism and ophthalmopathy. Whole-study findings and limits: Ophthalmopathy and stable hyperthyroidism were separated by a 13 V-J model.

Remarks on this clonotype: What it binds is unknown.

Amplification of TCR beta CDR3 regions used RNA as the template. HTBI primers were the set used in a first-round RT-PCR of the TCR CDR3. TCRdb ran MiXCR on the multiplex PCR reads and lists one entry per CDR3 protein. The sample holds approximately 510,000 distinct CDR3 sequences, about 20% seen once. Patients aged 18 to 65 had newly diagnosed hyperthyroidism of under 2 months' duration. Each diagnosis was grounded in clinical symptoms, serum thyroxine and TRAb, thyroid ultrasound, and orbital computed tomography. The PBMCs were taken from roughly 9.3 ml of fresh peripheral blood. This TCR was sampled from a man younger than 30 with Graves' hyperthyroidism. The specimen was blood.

CDR3 amino acids: CATGGWSSGNFKQYF. In DNA, the CDR3 is TGTGCCACGGGGGGGTGGTCCAGCGGGAATTTTAAGCAGTACTTC. This rearrangement joins TRBV12-3 or TRBV12-4 to TRBJ2-7; 8 positions agree with TRBD2. Losses at the gene ends were 10 bases for V and 8 bases for J; bases not matched to a gene: 19. The CDR3 is 15 amino acids.